This T cell receptor (beta chain) was sequenced in a study of T cells expressing NK-cell markers (dated by TCRdb to the early 2020s). Notes on the research overall: Fewer than ten donors provided sorted CD3+CD56+NKG2C+, CD3+CD56+NKG2C- and CD3+CD56-NKG2C+ T-cell subsets, whose TCR beta-chain repertoires were profiled. The libraries were sequenced on Illumina HiSeq 2000/2500, MiSeq or NextSeq, producing 2 x 150 bp reads. Among the eight sequenced donors, seven were HCMV-seropositive and one was HCMV-seronegative. All eight donors whose samples were sequenced were randomly selected healthy volunteers, three of them men and five women. Overall results and qualifications from the work: Whether the expanded NKG2C-expressing T cell clones were specific for HCMV antigens was left unclear. For 6 or 7 donors, the dominant CD3+CD56+NKG2C+ clonotypes were among the top 10 CD8+ clonotypes and accounted for roughly 1.0-7.5% of CD8+ T cells. Those dominant clonotypes were again the most abundant among CD3+CD56-NKG2C+ cells in several donors, at about 25-60.1%.

Reads for this sample came from an Illumina HiSeq 2000. 5'RACE template switching, by which a universal primer site and unique molecular identifiers were added, was used to make TCR beta cDNA libraries. cDNA synthesis was primed from the TCR beta constant segment and was followed by two successive PCR amplification steps. In the authors' own workflow: MIGEC was used to demultiplex reads and group reads by UMI, and MiTCR was used to assemble and quantify clonotypes. To remove erroneous sequences, TCR cDNA sequences were retained only when supported by two or more reads. The tcR package was used for downstream repertoire analysis, and clonotypes were matched between fractions using CDR3 nucleotide sequence together with V segment. VDJmatch was used to annotate antigen specificity against VDJdb, with one amino acid substitution allowed in CDR3. TCRdb reprocessed the reads, reporting each CDR3 protein sequence once and no DNA. What appears here as the V and J calls and clone size reflects TCRdb's work, not the paper's. The sample table holds some 340,000 distinct CDR3 sequences. The top ten constitute roughly 5.2% of the sample.

About this clonotype: No cognate antigen has been identified for it.

HCMV serostatus was determined by detecting HCMV-specific IgG in serum with a commercial ELISA kit. Ficoll density gradient centrifugation was used to isolate peripheral blood mononuclear cells from blood. Sequences MDHEN (CDR1) and SYDVKM (CDR2) are obtained from the germline V gene. Including the terminal cysteine and phenylalanine, the CDR3 comprises 16 residues. Only the protein is available. Rearrangement joined TRBV28 to TRBJ2-7; TCRdb's D gene call, TRBD2, goes unchecked for lack of DNA. Material for sequencing was blood T cells: a sorted CD56 or NKG2C T cell subset, CD4+ or CD8+ T cells, or bulk PBMC T cells (not recorded which). This clonotype was obtained from a man between 18 and 69 years old in good health. CDR3 region: CASSPLGADQDYEQYF.